Below, 8 T cell receptor beta chains from the same sample are listed, as sequenced in a study of preoperative IRX-2 immunotherapy in early breast cancer. Treatment in this sample: preoperative locoregional IRX-2 cytokine immunotherapy. Some clones are missing from TCRdb's copy, which holds only in-frame ones; the method was immunoSEQ multiplex PCR. The sample has approximately 28,000 clones; approximately 72% are singletons. Sequenced material: lymph node tissue, taken after IRX-2 immunotherapy. The receptors were sampled from a human donor with breast cancer.

The CDR3 region is CASSYTTSGPSTDTQYF. As DNA, the CDR3 is TGTGCCAGCAGTTACACCACTAGCGGACCTAGCACAGATACGCAGTATTTT. This chain uses TRBV6-8 with TRBJ2-3; 8 nucleotides line up with TRBD2. In germline, CDR1 is MNHGY, CDR2 SAAAGT. The junction had 7 bases not matched to a gene; V was cut back by 2 bases and J by 0 bases. This CDR3 contains 17 residues.

V gene TRBV6-8 combines with J gene TRBJ1-5; D is unresolved. Germline V gene lookup returns CDR1 MNHGY and CDR2 SAAAGT. The CDR3 totals 13 residues. V lost 4 bases and J lost 7, with 11 bases in between. For the CDR3, the DNA is TGTGCCAGCAGTTTAACGGGATCGCAGCCCCAGCATTTT. Its protein is CASSLTGSQPQHF.

The chain recombines TRBV7-2 with TRBJ1-5; 8 bases align to TRBD1. Germline V lookup: CDR1 SGHTA, CDR2 FQGNSA. CDR3 size: 16 residues. V lost 0 bases and J lost 6; bases outside the gene matches: 7. The CDR3 coding sequence is TGTGCCAGCAGCTTAGCGGGGACAGGAGCTGCTCAGCCCCAGCATTTT. Translated, it gives CASSLAGTGAAQPQHF.

This sequence joins TRBV6-8 and TRBJ2-2, with 9 nucleotides matching TRBD2. CDR1 and CDR2 from the germline V gene are MNHGY and SAAAGT. The CDR3 spans 16 residues. V lost 1 base to trimming and J lost 4 bases; unmatched junction nucleotides: 4. CDR3 sequence: CASSYLLAGATGELFF. The CDR3 nucleotides are TGTGCCAGCAGTTACTTATTAGCGGGAGCCACCGGGGAGCTGTTTTTT.

V gene TRBV5-1 combines with J gene TRBJ1-4; tentatively, D is TRBD1 (5 bases). Trimming removed 0 bases from V and 7 bases from J, with 13 bases in between. The CDR3 loop spans 15 amino acids. Germline values: CDR1 SGHRS, CDR2 YFSETQ. CDR3: CASSLGGGGTEKLFF. In nucleotides, the CDR3 is TGCGCCAGCAGCTTGGGTGGAGGAGGGACTGAAAAACTGTTTTTT.

The chain joins TRBV6-8 to TRBJ2-4, with D perhaps matching TRBD2 (5 bases). Trimming stripped 5 bases from V and 2 bases from J, with 10 bases between. The CDR3 is made up of 14 amino acids. CDR1 MNHGY and CDR2 SAAAGT come from the germline V gene. As DNA, the CDR3 is TGTGCCAGCAGTACGAGGGTAACCAAAAACATTCAGTACTTC. This encodes CASSTRVTKNIQYF.

The chain carries TRBV19 and TRBJ2-1; D is possibly TRBD2 (6 bases). Between the trimmed V and J ends, which lost 3 bases and 8 bases, there was a span of 17 bases. This CDR3 is 15 amino acids long. The germline V gene encodes CDR1 LNHDA and CDR2 SQIVND (reference sequence). CDR3 amino acids: CASSIARLVTYEQFF. The CDR3 DNA reads TGTGCCAGTAGTATCGCAAGACTAGTTACCTATGAGCAGTTCTTC.

The chain uses TRBV28 and TRBJ1-2, with D tentatively TRBD1 (5 bases). V was shortened by 2 bases and J by 1 base, with 8 bases between the two germline ends. CDR3 length: 14 residues. Germline V gene lookup returns CDR1 MDHEN and CDR2 SYDVKM. The CDR3 region is CASSLVRGNYGYTF. The CDR3 DNA sequence: TGTGCCAGCAGTTTAGTTAGGGGTAACTATGGCTACACCTTC.